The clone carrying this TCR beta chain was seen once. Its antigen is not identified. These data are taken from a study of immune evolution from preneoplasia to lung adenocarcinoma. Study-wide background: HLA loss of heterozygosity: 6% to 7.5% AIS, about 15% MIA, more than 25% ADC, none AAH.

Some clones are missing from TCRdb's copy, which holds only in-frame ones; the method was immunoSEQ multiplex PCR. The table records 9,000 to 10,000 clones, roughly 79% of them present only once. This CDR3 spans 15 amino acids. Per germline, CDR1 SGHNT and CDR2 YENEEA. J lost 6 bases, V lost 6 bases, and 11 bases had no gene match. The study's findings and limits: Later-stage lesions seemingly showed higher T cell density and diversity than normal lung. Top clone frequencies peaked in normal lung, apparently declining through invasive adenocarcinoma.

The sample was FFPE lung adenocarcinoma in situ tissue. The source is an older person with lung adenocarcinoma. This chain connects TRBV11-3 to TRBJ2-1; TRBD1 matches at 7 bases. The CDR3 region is CASRDTGVQLNEQFF. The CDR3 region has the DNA TGTGCCAGCAGGGACACAGGGGTGCAACTCAATGAGCAGTTCTTC.